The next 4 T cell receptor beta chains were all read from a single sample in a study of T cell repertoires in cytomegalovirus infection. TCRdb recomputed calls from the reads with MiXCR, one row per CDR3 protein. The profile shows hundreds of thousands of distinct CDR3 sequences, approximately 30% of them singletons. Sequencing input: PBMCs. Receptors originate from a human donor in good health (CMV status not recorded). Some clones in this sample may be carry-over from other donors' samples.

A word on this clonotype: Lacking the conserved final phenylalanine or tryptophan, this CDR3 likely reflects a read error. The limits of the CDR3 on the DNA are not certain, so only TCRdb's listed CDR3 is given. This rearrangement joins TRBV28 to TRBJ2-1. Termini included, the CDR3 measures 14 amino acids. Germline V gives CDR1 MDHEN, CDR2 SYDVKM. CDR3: CASSLFTGADEQLL.

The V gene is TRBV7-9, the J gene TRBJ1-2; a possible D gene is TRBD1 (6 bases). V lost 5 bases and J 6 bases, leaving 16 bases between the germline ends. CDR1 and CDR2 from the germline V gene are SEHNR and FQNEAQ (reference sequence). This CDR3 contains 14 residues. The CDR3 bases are TGTGCCAGCAGCCTGCCGGGGGGGCGAGATGGCTACACCTTC. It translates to CASSLPGGRDGYTF.

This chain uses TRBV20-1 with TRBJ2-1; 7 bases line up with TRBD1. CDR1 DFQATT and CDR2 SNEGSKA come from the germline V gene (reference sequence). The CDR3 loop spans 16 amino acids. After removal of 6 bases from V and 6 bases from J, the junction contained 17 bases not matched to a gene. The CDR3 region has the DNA TGCAGTGCCCTCTACCACAAGACAGGGATGATCAATGAGCAGTTCTTC. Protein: CSALYHKTGMINEQFF.

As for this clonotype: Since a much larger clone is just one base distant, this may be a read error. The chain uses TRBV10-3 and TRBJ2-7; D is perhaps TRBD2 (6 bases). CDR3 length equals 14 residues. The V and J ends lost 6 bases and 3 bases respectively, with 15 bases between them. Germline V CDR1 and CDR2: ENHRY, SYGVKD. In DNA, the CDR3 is TGTGCCATCAGCCCCCGGGACGGGAGCTACGAGCAGTACTTC. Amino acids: CAISPRDGSYEQYF.